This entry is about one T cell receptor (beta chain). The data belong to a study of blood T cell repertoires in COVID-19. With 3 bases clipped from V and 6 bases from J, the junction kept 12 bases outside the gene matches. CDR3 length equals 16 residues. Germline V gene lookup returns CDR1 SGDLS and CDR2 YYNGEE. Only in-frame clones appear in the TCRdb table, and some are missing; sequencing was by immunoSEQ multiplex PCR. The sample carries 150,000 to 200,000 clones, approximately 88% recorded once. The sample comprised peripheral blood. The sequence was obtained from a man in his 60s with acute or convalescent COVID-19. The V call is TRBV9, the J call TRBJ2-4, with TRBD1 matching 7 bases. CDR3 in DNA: TGTGCCAGCAGCGCGCTTCCGACAGGGATCGTAAACATTCAGTACTTC. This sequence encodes CASSALPTGIVNIQYF. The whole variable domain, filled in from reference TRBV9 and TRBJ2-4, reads DSGVTQTPKHLITATGQRVTLRCSPRSGDLSVYWYQQSLDQGLQFLIQYYNGEERAKGNILERFSAQQFPDLHSELNLSSLELGDSALYFCASSALPTGIVNIQYFGAGTRLSVL.